Below, one T cell receptor (beta chain) is given with its context. A few counts support this clonotype. Its antigen remains unidentified. Per-base quality was not reported, and no clone a single base away is much larger than it. Ends trimmed: V by 2 bases, J by 3 bases; bases unmatched to a gene: 5. In the germline V gene, CDR1 corresponds to SGHTS and CDR2 to YDEGEE. CDR3 length: 15 amino acids, cysteine to phenylalanine. CDR3 DNA only is kept here, 45 bases in frame from base 1. The 39 donors, aged 6 to 90 years, were systemically healthy Caucasian individuals from Russia. About 10 milliliters of peripheral blood were collected from each donor into EDTA-treated Vacutainer tubes. Ficoll-Paque density-gradient centrifugation was used to isolate PBMCs, with at least 6.5 million obtained per sample. Total RNA, at least 6 micrograms per sample, was extracted from PBMCs with Trizol reagent. The percentages of naive CD45RAhigh/CD27high T cells were determined by flow cytometry on a PBMC aliquot from every donor.

Libraries were prepared through 5' RACE. The listed sequencing device is Illumina HiSeq 2500. The second PCR ran for roughly 7 to 11 cycles and used a J-beta primer mix along with a sample-barcoded 5' primer. Each TCR beta cDNA molecule received a unique molecular identifier from a template-switch 5' adaptor carrying 12 random nucleotides. Each sample yielded at least 2.5 million CDR3-containing paired-end reads. All of the RNA was converted into first-strand cDNA using the Mint cDNA synthesis kit, with a TRBC-specific oligonucleotide serving as the primer. All cDNA was treated with uracil-DNA glycosylase and then went through a first 18-cycle PCR with the universal primers M1SS and BC2_uni_R. In the paper's pipeline: Each sample was normalized by randomly selecting 1 million high-quality reads, each carrying a distinct molecular identifier. Instead of being binned into consensus sequences, reads with shared molecular identifiers were discarded. MiTCR, set to a Q25 quality threshold and the strictest error-elimination algorithm, was used for CDR3 identification, clonotype clustering and error correction. A nonparametric unseen species model using Euler transformation provided a lower-bound estimate of total TCR beta diversity. TCRdb ran its own pipeline on the public reads, namely fastp trimming at Q25 and MiXCR clone calling, and kept in-frame beta chains. Each CDR3 protein appears once, grouped with its most common genes and DNA. The V and J calls reflect TCRdb's pipeline rather than the authors' work. This sample comprises approximately 690,000 distinct CDR3 sequences, roughly 43% of them detected only once. Clones ranked in the top ten supply around 30% of the sample.

This entry is derived from a study of blood T cells in healthy people across ages (dated by TCRdb to between 2014 and 2017). The study in broad terms: In model experiments, template switching captured roughly one uniquely barcoded TCR beta cDNA molecule for every two T cells. To track age-related changes in TCR beta repertoire diversity, the study relied on deep sequencing normalized with unique cDNA molecular identifiers. To avoid experimental bias, donors of different ages were randomly spread across the sequencing lanes. The donors were divided into four age groups: young (average around 15 years), middle-aged (around 37), aged (around 67) and long-lived (82). Two additional independent replicas of 1 million unique cDNA reads from the same blood draw were analyzed for two donors (one aged 18 to 29 and one aged 80 or older). What the work shows at the level of the full study, not this receptor alone: Observed TCR beta diversity correlated strongly with the percentage of naive T cells measured by flow cytometry. Because the CMV infection status of the donors was unknown, age-related changes in expanded clonotypes may potentially have been confounded. Compared with the aged group, more naive CD4+ T cells, fewer expanded clones and increased TCR diversity were shown by the long-lived group, suggesting age selection. Observed TCR beta diversity per million T cells fell roughly linearly with age, and a significant reduction was already apparent by age approximately 41. Estimates of total diversity based on one million sequenced T cells were regarded as lower bounds and as underestimates. Since profiling was done on bulk unsorted PBMCs, naive and antigen-experienced compartments could not be conclusively compared.

The sequence derives from an elderly man in good health. The sequence links TRBV5-8 to TRBJ2-1; 7 nucleotides in the junction match TRBD1. Sequenced: blood. The sequenced DNA: TGTGCCAGCAGCTTATACCAGGGGGTCTACAATGAGCAGTTCTTC. This sequence encodes CASSLYQGVYNEQFF.